This TCR beta chain comes out of a study of T-cell reconstitution after alpha-beta-depleted transplantation in children. Trimming left V 4 bases short and J 7 bases short, with 11 bases between. The germline gives CDR1 MGHRA, CDR2 YSYEKL. The CDR3 extends over 12 amino acids. This clonotype was seen repeatedly, ten times or more. Its specificity is not known. Findings and caveats of the study: As was reported, about two months after transplant, alpha-beta T cells came from several hundred expanded graft clones.

Unique molecular identifiers were incorporated into the prepared TCRbeta library. TCRdb re-analysed the PCR reads in MiXCR, keeping a single row per CDR3 protein. This table has 700,000 to 950,000 distinct CDR3 sequences, 16% appearing once. The sample in question was PBMCs, mostly from graft donor cells, obtained 360 days after TCRalphabeta/CD19-depleted stem cell transplant. The V gene is TRBV4-1, the J gene TRBJ2-7, with no clear D. This clonotype was obtained from a male patient younger than 18 who had a stem cell transplant for acute lymphoblastic leukemia, so the T cells may come from the graft donor. The CDR3 nucleotides read TGCGCCAGCAGCCCTGACTCGCGGGAGCAGTACTTC. It specifies CASSPDSREQYF.